The next 26 T cell receptor beta chains were all read from a single sample in a study of human T cells and chemical hapten exposure. TCRdb re-analysed the RACE reads in MiXCR, keeping a single row per CDR3 protein. The data contain some 70,000 distinct CDR3 sequences, approximately 10% of them singletons. The time point: pre-sensitization, week 0. The treatment denotes: therapeutic diphenylcyclopropenone sensitization with weekly scalp DPC. The specimen was whole blood, collected in connection with sensitization to the hapten diphenylcyclopropenone (DPC). The receptors come from a woman aged 50 to 60 with alopecia areata. Some clones in this sample may be carry-over from other donors' samples.

The CDR3 nucleotides are TGTGCCAGCAGCCACGGAGACTATGTCAATGAGCAGTTCTTC. Protein sequence: CASSHGDYVNEQFF. The chain has TRBV3-1 and TRBJ2-1; D may be TRBD2 (5 bases). V was pared by 3 bases and J by 6 bases, with 12 bases between. The CDR3 is 14 residues long. The germline CDR1 and CDR2 sequences are LGHDT and YNNKEL (reference sequence).

This clonotype was recorded many times. The rearrangement links TRBV28 to TRBJ2-1; 9 bases align to TRBD1. The ends lost 5 bases at V and 1 base at J; junction bases unmatched: 15. Germline values: CDR1 MDHEN, CDR2 SYDVKM. This CDR3 comprises 19 residues. The CDR3 region is CASSEGQGRRRVSYNEQFF. CDR3 nucleotide sequence: TGTGCCAGCAGTGAAGGACAGGGGCGCCGCAGAGTATCCTACAATGAGCAGTTCTTC.

The chain is built from TRBV6-5 and TRBJ1-5; tentative D call: TRBD1 (5 bases). Germline CDR1 reads MNHEY; CDR2 reads SVGAGI. Trimming left V 6 bases short and J 2 bases short, with 14 bases between. CDR3 length: 15 amino acids. Here the CDR3 reads CASRPTVLGNQPQHF. CDR3 DNA: TGTGCCAGCAGACCGACAGTTCTTGGCAATCAGCCCCAGCATTTT.

V is TRBV5-5 and J is TRBJ1-1; D might be TRBD1 (5 bases). Trimming cost V 4 bases and J 1 base, with 14 bases left between them. This CDR3 comprises 15 residues. The germline V gene encodes CDR1 SGHKS and CDR2 YYEKEE (reference sequence). CDR3 DNA sequence: TGTGCCAGCAGCCCACAATTGCAGGGGAACACTGAAGCTTTCTTT. Amino acid sequence: CASSPQLQGNTEAFF. Full variable domain (remainder filled in from reference TRBV5-5 and TRBJ1-1): DAGVTQSPTHLIKTRGQQVTLRCSPISGHKSVSWYQQVLGQGPQFIFQYYEKEERGRGNFPDRFSARQFPNYSSELNVNALLLGDSALYLCASSPQLQGNTEAFFGQGTRLTVV.

Only a few counts were recorded for this clonotype. The chain joins TRBV28 to TRBJ1-5; no clear D. V gave up 6 bases and J gave up 6 bases, with 9 bases separating them. This CDR3 is 12 amino acids long. Germline lookup yields CDR1 MDHEN and CDR2 SYDVKM. Written as DNA, the CDR3 is TGTGCCAGCAGGGGGATTCCTCAGCCCCAGCATTTT. Residues: CASRGIPQPQHF.

V is TRBV27 and J is TRBJ1-5; 7 nucleotides match TRBD1. Germline V gene lookup returns CDR1 MNHEY and CDR2 SMNVEV (reference sequence). V lost 0 bases and J lost 5; bases outside the gene matches: 4. This CDR3 is 15 amino acids long. The CDR3 nucleotides read TGTGCCAGCAGTTTATCGACAGGGTCGCATCAGCCCCAGCATTTT. This translates into CASSLSTGSHQPQHF.

This clonotype was seen repeatedly, ten times or more. The CDR3, as DNA: TGCGCCAGCAGCTGGGGAAGTTCAAGTAGCACAGATACGCAGTATTTT. Its protein is CASSWGSSSSTDTQYF. V is TRBV5-1 and J is TRBJ2-3; D remains unclear. V lost 3 bases and J 0 bases, leaving 14 bases between the germline ends. The CDR3 is 16 residues long. Germline loops: CDR1 SGHRS, CDR2 YFSETQ.

This clonotype occurred many times. The chain couples TRBV20-1 to TRBJ2-7; a possible D gene is TRBD2 (7 bases). Germline CDR1 is DFQATT and CDR2 is SNEGSKA (reference sequence). There are 12 residues in the CDR3. V dropped 5 bases and J dropped 5 bases, with 13 bases sitting between them. The CDR3 sequence: CSALRGANEQYF. The CDR3 bases are TGCAGTGCTCTACGGGGGGCGAACGAGCAGTACTTC.

As to this clonotype: Since a much larger clone is just one base distant, this may be a read error. V usage is TRBV7-2 and J usage is TRBJ2-3, with unresolved D. Trimming removed 5 bases at V and 2 bases at J, with 17 bases between. The CDR3 runs 16 residues. Germline lookup yields CDR1 SGHTA and CDR2 FQGNSA. In nucleotides, the CDR3 is TGTGCCAGCAGCCCAACCGGCGCGGCCTTCACAGATACGCAGTATTTT. It encodes CASSPTGAAFTDTQYF.

Only a few counts were recorded for this clonotype. The V and J genes are TRBV20-1 and TRBJ1-5; possible D gene TRBD1, 5 bases. This CDR3 has 13 amino acids. CDR1 DFQATT and CDR2 SNEGSKA come from the germline V gene (reference sequence). Trimming pared 3 bases from V and 3 bases from J, leaving 9 bases between. The CDR3 is CSARGPLNQPQHF. As DNA, the CDR3 is TGCAGTGCTAGGGGGCCGCTCAATCAGCCCCAGCATTTT.

This clonotype has just a few counts. The chain joins TRBV27 to TRBJ2-1; D remains unclear. Trimming removed 1 base from V and 5 bases from J, with 12 bases in between. CDR3 length: 15 residues. Looked up from germline, CDR1 is MNHEY and CDR2 is SMNVEV (reference sequence). CDR3 sequence reads: CASSLYLGSHNEQFF. The CDR3, as DNA: TGTGCCAGCAGTTTATACCTGGGCAGCCACAATGAGCAGTTCTTC.

The rearrangement links TRBV7-3 to TRBJ1-1; D not certain. Germline V lookup: CDR1 SGHTA, CDR2 FQGTGA. This CDR3 comprises 14 residues. With 5 bases removed from V and 6 bases from J, the gap between germline ends came to 16 bases. The CDR3 bases are TGTGCCAGCAGCCCCCATGGGCTTGGCGCTGAAGCTTTCTTT. This codes for CASSPHGLGAEAFF. The complete variable domain, with remaining parts taken from reference TRBV7-3 and TRBJ1-1, reads GAGVSQTPSNKVTEKGKYVELRCDPISGHTALYWYRQSLGQGPEFLIYFQGTGAADDSGLPNDRFFAVRPEGSVSTLKIQRTERGDSAVYLCASSPHGLGAEAFFGQGTRLTVV.

In this sample, this clonotype turned up many times. The rearrangement links TRBV20-1 to TRBJ1-6; D possibly corresponds to TRBD1 (5 bases). Germline loops: CDR1 DFQATT, CDR2 SNEGSKA (reference sequence). Trimming cost V 1 base and J 6 bases, with 10 bases left between them. The CDR3 length is 14 residues. The CDR3 DNA follows: TGCAGTGCTAGAGTCTGGGGGGGTAATTCACCCCTCCACTTT. Its translation: CSARVWGGNSPLHF.

This clonotype showed up many times. V gene TRBV5-1 combines with J gene TRBJ2-3, with D unresolved. The CDR3 consists of 16 residues. V lost 3 bases to trimming and J lost 1 base, with 15 bases between them. The germline V gene has CDR1 SGHRS and CDR2 YFSETQ. CDR3 in DNA: TGCGCCAGCAGCTACCAGGCCGAATCTGGCACAGATACGCAGTATTTT. Protein: CASSYQAESGTDTQYF.

V is TRBV7-3 and J is TRBJ2-4, with D perhaps TRBD2 (5 bases). CDR3 length: 14 residues. Germline V gene data show CDR1 as SGHTA and CDR2 as FQGTGA. Trimming shortened V by 4 bases and J by 10 bases, and 17 bases separated the two germline ends. DNA of the CDR3: TGTGCCAGCAGCTCACAGATAACTACGGGGATTCAGTACTTC. It is translated as CASSSQITTGIQYF.

This clonotype was counted ten times or more. The V gene is TRBV28, the J gene TRBJ1-2; D call uncertain. Germline values: CDR1 MDHEN, CDR2 SYDVKM. V was pared by 4 bases and J by 7 bases, with 10 bases between. The CDR3 is 12 amino acids. The CDR3 here is CASSSQDVGYTF. Here the CDR3 DNA reads TGTGCCAGCAGTTCCCAGGACGTTGGCTACACCTTC.

This clonotype showed up many times. The chain joins TRBV5-1 to TRBJ1-1; no clear D gene. The V and J ends lost 0 bases and 1 base respectively, with 10 bases between them. The CDR3 extends over 15 amino acids. The germline gives CDR1 SGHRS, CDR2 YFSETQ. The CDR3 region has the DNA TGCGCCAGCAGCTTGGTATCAACCGCGAACACTGAAGCTTTCTTT. It codes for CASSLVSTANTEAFF.

This rearrangement joins TRBV4-1 to TRBJ1-1; no clear D gene. Between the trimmed V and J ends, which lost 3 bases and 2 bases, there was a span of 10 bases. This CDR3 has 14 amino acids. Per germline, CDR1 MGHRA and CDR2 YSYEKL. CDR3 coding DNA: TGCGCCAGCAGCCAGATGGACGGAAACACTGAAGCTTTCTTT. Its protein product is CASSQMDGNTEAFF.

This clonotype was detected ten times or more. This chain joins TRBV5-1 and TRBJ2-3; 7 nucleotides agree with TRBD2. Unmatched junction bases numbered 9, after V lost 0 bases and J lost 5 bases. The CDR3 has 16 amino acids. CDR1 is SGHRS, CDR2 YFSETQ, per germline. DNA of the CDR3: TGCGCCAGCAGCTTGGCCCTAGCGGAGGGAGGAGATACGCAGTATTTT. The encoded protein is CASSLALAEGGDTQYF.

This clonotype came up many times. The chain links TRBV11-2 to TRBJ1-2, with no clear D. Germline loops: CDR1 SGHAT, CDR2 FQNNGV. The CDR3 spans 14 residues. V shed 4 bases and J shed 3 bases, with 12 bases lying between them. The CDR3 coding sequence is TGTGCCAGCAGCTCCCTCACCCCGGACTATGGCTACACCTTC. Translation gives CASSSLTPDYGYTF.

The chain links TRBV5-4 to TRBJ2-1, with D tentatively TRBD1 (5 bases). Trimming cost V 2 bases and J 0 bases, with 9 bases left between them. The CDR3 runs to 15 residues. The germline V gene encodes CDR1 SGHNT and CDR2 YYREEE (reference sequence). CDR3 sequence (DNA): TGTGCCAGCAGCTTCGACAGTTCCTCCTACAATGAGCAGTTCTTC. Translated, it gives CASSFDSSSYNEQFF.

The J gene is TRBJ2-5, the V gene TRBV10-3, with TRBD2 identical over 11 bases. The CDR3 is 16 residues long. CDR1 is ENHRY and CDR2 is SYGVKD in the germline V gene. The trim removed 3 bases at V and 4 bases at J, leaving 7 bases unmatched. This chain's CDR3 is CAISESTSGNRETQYF. The CDR3, as DNA: TGTGCCATCAGTGAATCGACTAGCGGGAATCGAGAGACCCAGTACTTC.

The chain's CDR3 is CASRQTGSYGYTF. CDR3 in DNA: TGTGCCAGCAGGCAAACAGGGAGTTATGGCTACACCTTC. The chain combines TRBV6-1 with TRBJ1-2; D is perhaps TRBD1 (6 bases). The germline V and J ends were trimmed by 6 bases and 5 bases, with 13 bases remaining between them. From germline, CDR1 is MNHNS and CDR2 SASEGT. The length of the CDR3 is 13 residues.

The J gene is TRBJ2-3, the V gene TRBV14, with no clear D. Trimming left V 4 bases short and J 6 bases short, with 11 bases between. CDR3 length: 13 amino acids. Germline V gene sequence: CDR1 SGHDN, CDR2 FVKESK. The CDR3 DNA reads TGTGCCAGCAGCCGCCACGGCCCTGATACGCAGTATTTT. Translated: CASSRHGPDTQYF.

This clonotype occurred a few times. This chain connects TRBV4-3 to TRBJ2-5, with 13 bases aligning to TRBD2. Germline CDR1 LGHNA, CDR2 YSLEER. Germline trimming cut 5 bases from V and 3 bases from J; bases unmatched to any gene: 3. The CDR3 is 15 amino acids. The CDR3 nucleotides read TGCGCCAGCAGCTATGGGACTAGCGGGGAAGAGACCCAGTACTTC. Translation gives CASSYGTSGEETQYF.

This chain links TRBV27 with TRBJ2-1, with 7 bases aligning to TRBD1. CDR1 and CDR2 from the germline V gene are MNHEY and SMNVEV (reference sequence). With 2 bases clipped from V and 4 bases from J, the junction kept 2 bases outside the gene matches. The CDR3 spans 14 residues. The CDR3 is CASSLVDRYNEQFF. The CDR3 DNA reads TGTGCCAGCAGTTTAGTGGACAGGTACAATGAGCAGTTCTTC.